The next 3 T cell receptor beta chains were all read from a single sample in a study of blood T cells in healthy people across ages. The second PCR ran about 6 to 12 cycles with a sample-barcoded 5' primer and J-beta primers. TCRdb fed the 5' RACE reads into MiXCR, producing one record per CDR3 protein. The sample contains 550,000 to 600,000 distinct CDR3 sequences, roughly 48% of which appear only once. Sequencing used blood. These receptors originate from a man older than 75 in good health.

This sequence joins TRBV7-9 and TRBJ2-1, with D possibly being TRBD1 or TRBD2 (6 bases each). Per the germline V gene, CDR1 is SEHNR and CDR2 is FQNEAQ (reference sequence). CDR3 length: 13 residues. The CDR3 DNA sequence: TGTGCTAAGGGGGGCTCTTCATACAATGAGCAGTTCTTC. This encodes CAKGGSSYNEQFF.

In its sample, this clonotype was seen a few times. The J gene is TRBJ2-3, the V gene TRBV7-8, with 7 nucleotides matching TRBD2. J was trimmed by 4 bases and V by 5 bases; bases with no gene match: 9. There are 15 residues in the CDR3. Germline CDR1 SGHVS, CDR2 FQNEAQ. The CDR3 DNA follows: TGTGCCAGCAGCAGAGAGGCGGGGGAAGCAGATACGCAGTATTTT. Residues: CASSREAGEADTQYF.

This chain links TRBV10-3 with TRBJ2-7, with D perhaps TRBD1 or TRBD2 (5 bases each). The germline CDR1 and CDR2 sequences are ENHRY and SYGVKD. The CDR3 runs 12 residues. The V end lost 4 bases, the J end lost 1 base, and 5 bases lay between the germline ends. The DNA for the CDR3 is TGTGCCATCAGTGGGGGGTCCTACGAGCAGTACTTC. This translates into CAISGGSYEQYF.